Listed below are T cell receptor beta chains from one sample, sequenced in a study of T-cell reconstitution after alpha-beta-depleted transplantation in children. MiXCR, applied by TCRdb to the PCR reads, yields one record per CDR3 protein. This table holds about 460,000 distinct CDR3 sequences, roughly 11% found once. The sample in question was PBMCs, mostly from graft donor cells, obtained 180 days after TCRalphabeta/CD19-depleted stem cell transplant. The receptors were sampled from a female patient between 2 and 15 years old who had a stem cell transplant for aplastic anemia, so the T cells may come from the graft donor. Both conserved end residues are part of each CDR3. D genes are given only for firm matches. A clone size is listed for some rows: how often the clone was seen (once, few, many), or a class if it is expanded.

>few|TRBJ1-5|13|TRBV7-2|NA
TGTGCCAGCAGCTTAGGGCGGGAACAGCCCCAGCATTTT
CASSLGREQPQHF
>few|TRBJ2-1|16|TRBV7-2|TRBD2
TGTGCCAGCAGCCTCACAACTAGCGGGAGGGCCAATGAGCAGTTCTTC
CASSLTTSGRANEQFF
>few|TRBJ1-5|14|TRBV12-3/TRBV12-4|NA
TGTGCCAGCAGGCCCCAGGGTCGCAATCAGCCCCAGCATTTT
CASRPQGRNQPQHF
>few|TRBJ1-1|16|TRBV6-5|TRBD1
TGTGCCAGCAGTCACGAGGGGGCTAGGGGGTACACTGAAGCTTTCTTT
CASSHEGARGYTEAFF
>NA|TRBJ2-1|15|TRBV28|TRBD2
TGTGCCAGCGCCCGAACCGGGACTAGGTACAATGAGCAGTTCTTC
CASARTGTRYNEQFF
>many|TRBJ2-2|16|TRBV28|TRBD2
TGTGCCAGCAGTTCAGGGTTTCTAGCGGGAACCGGGGAGCTGTTTTTT
CASSSGFLAGTGELFF
>few|TRBJ1-1|14|TRBV15|NA
TGTGCCACCAGCCGTGGTTGGGGGAACACTGAAGCTTTCTTT
CATSRGWGNTEAFF
>few|TRBJ2-1|16|TRBV30|NA
TGTGCCTGGACAGCTTCCATAAAAACGCTCTACAATGAGCAGTTCTTC
CAWTASIKTLYNEQFF
>few|TRBJ2-5|15|TRBV7-2|NA
TGTGCCAGCAGCTTTACCCCATCGGGGGCAGAGACCCAGTACTTC
CASSFTPSGAETQYF
>NA|TRBJ2-7|15|TRBV18|NA
TGTGCCAGCTCACCGTCGTCTCCGCTCGGTACCGAGCAGTACTTC
CASSPSSPLGTEQYF
>NA|TRBJ1-2|13|TRBV5-1|NA
TGCGCCAGCAGCTTGAGCGGGGTGAATGGCTACACCTTC
CASSLSGVNGYTF
>many|TRBJ2-1|15|TRBV20-1|NA
TGCAGGCCATGGCGGGATCCATCCTTTTACAATGAGCAGTTCTTC
CRPWRDPSFYNEQFF
>NA|TRBJ1-1|21|TRBV15|NA
TGTGCCACCAGCAAGACAGGATACTGGGGACCGGTACCCTACATGAACACTGAAGCTTTCTTT
CATSKTGYWGPVPYMNTEAFF
>few|TRBJ1-2|13|TRBV19|TRBD1
TGTGCCAGTATCGAGGGGACAGGGGTTGGCTACACCTTC
CASIEGTGVGYTF
>NA|TRBJ2-1|14|TRBV27|TRBD2
TGTGCCAGCAGTCAGCGGGAGGAAGGCAATGAGCAGTTCTTC
CASSQREEGNEQFF
>few|TRBJ2-3|16|TRBV7-2|TRBD2
TGTGCCAGCAGCTTAGCAGCTAGCGGGAACACAGATACGCAGTATTTT
CASSLAASGNTDTQYF
>NA|TRBJ2-4|13|TRBV6-5|NA
TGTGCCAGCAGTTACTCGAATGAAAACATTCAGTACTTC
CASSYSNENIQYF
>few|TRBJ1-1|14|TRBV5-1|NA
TGCGCCAGCAGCTTGGTACAGACAAACACTGAAGCTTTCTTT
CASSLVQTNTEAFF
>NA|TRBJ2-7|13|TRBV7-3|TRBD1
TGTGCCAGCAGCTCGGACAGGGGAAACGAGCAGTACTTC
CASSSDRGNEQYF